This T cell receptor beta chain was recorded in a study of blood T cell repertoires in COVID-19. Study-level background: Italy, Spain and the United States were the sources of the convalescent and acute COVID-19 samples.

CDR3 size: 13 residues. With 6 bases removed from V and 10 bases from J, the gap between germline ends came to 17 bases. The V gene's germline CDR1 is SGHVS and CDR2 FQNEAQ. In the original analysis: For nucleated cells, counts were estimated from reference gene primer amplification. Sequencing was performed with immunoSEQ multiplex PCR; in TCRdb, only in-frame clones are kept and a portion is missing. The V and J calls and clone size come from that table; D and trimming were worked out from the DNA. The sample lists 88,000 or so clones, 65% to 90% occurring once. Sequencing was done on a sample of peripheral blood. The receptor's source is a man aged 55 to 70 with acute or convalescent COVID-19. This chain uses TRBV7-8 with TRBJ2-3; possible D gene TRBD1, 6 bases. The DNA for the CDR3 is TGTGCCAGCAGTTCCGGGACACTCAGGGCGCAGTATTTT. Translated: CASSSGTLRAQYF.